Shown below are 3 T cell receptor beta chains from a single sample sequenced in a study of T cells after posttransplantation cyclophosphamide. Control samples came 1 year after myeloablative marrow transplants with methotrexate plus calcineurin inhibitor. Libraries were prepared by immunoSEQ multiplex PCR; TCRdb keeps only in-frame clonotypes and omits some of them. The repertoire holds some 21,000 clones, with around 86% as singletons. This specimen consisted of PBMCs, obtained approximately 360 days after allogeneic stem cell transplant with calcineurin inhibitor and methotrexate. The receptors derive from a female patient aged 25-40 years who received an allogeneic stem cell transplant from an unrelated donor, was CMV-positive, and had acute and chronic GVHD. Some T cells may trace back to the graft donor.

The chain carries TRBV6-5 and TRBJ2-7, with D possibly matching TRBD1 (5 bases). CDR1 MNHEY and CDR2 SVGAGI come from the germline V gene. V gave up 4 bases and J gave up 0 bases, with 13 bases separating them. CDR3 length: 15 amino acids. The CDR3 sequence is CASSLGTGASYEQYF. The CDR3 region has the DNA TGTGCCAGCAGTTTAGGAACAGGCGCCTCCTACGAGCAGTACTTC.

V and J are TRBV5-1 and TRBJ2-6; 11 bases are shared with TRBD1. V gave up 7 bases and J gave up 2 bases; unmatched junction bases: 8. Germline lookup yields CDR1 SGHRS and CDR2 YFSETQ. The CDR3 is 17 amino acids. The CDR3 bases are TGCGCCAGCTCCCGGGACAGGGGGGTTCCTGGGGCCAACGTCCTGACTTTC. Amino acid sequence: CASSRDRGVPGANVLTF.

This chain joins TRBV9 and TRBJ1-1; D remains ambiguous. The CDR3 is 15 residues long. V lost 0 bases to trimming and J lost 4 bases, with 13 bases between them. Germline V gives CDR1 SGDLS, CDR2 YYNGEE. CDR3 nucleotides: TGTGCCAGCAGCGTAGGTGGAGGGAAAAGCACTGAAGCTTTCTTT. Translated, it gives CASSVGGGKSTEAFF.